The sequence of this T cell receptor beta chain was determined in a study of T cells after yellow fever vaccination. Notes on the study in general: Abundant clonotypes from the bulk population could contaminate FACS-sorted repertoires.

This CDR3 is 14 amino acids long. The V gene's germline CDR1 is MNHEY and CDR2 SVGAGI. Trimming cost V 3 bases and J 6 bases, with 14 bases left between them. In TCRdb, the 5' RACE reads were re-called with MiXCR into one record per CDR3 protein. The table includes more than 250,000 distinct CDR3 sequences, roughly 7% detected once. Notes on this clonotype: Its antigen is unknown.

This sample comprised PBMCs, obtained roughly seven weeks after the first yellow fever vaccination. The chain joins TRBV6-5 to TRBJ1-2, with a tentative D call TRBD1 (5 bases). This sequence originates from a man aged 18 to 29 who received the YFV17D yellow fever vaccine. In nucleotides, the CDR3 is TGTGCCAGCAGTTATTTGCCGGGGCGCGATGGCTACACCTTC. Protein sequence: CASSYLPGRDGYTF.